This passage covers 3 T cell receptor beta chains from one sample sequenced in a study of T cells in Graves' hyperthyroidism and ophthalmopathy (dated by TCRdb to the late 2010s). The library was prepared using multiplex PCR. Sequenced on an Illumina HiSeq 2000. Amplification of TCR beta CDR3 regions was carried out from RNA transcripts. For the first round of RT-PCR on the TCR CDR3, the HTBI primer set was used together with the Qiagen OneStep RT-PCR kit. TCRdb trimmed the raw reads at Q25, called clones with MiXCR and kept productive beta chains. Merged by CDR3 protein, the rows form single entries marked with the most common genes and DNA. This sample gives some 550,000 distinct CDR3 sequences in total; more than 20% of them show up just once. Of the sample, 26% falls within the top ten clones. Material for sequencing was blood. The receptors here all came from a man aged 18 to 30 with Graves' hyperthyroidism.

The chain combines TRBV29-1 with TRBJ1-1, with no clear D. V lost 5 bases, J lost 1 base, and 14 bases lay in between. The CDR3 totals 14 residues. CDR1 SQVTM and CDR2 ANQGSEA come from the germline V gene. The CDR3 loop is CSVRVGAGNTEAFF. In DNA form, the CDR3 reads TGCAGCGTTCGCGTGGGTGCCGGGAACACTGAAGCTTTCTTT.

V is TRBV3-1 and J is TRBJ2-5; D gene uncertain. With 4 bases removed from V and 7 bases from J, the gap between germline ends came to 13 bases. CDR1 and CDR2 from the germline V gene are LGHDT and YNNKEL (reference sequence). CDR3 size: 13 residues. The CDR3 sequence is CASSPSVYGTQYF. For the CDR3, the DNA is TGTGCCAGCAGCCCCTCCGTATACGGGACCCAGTACTTC.

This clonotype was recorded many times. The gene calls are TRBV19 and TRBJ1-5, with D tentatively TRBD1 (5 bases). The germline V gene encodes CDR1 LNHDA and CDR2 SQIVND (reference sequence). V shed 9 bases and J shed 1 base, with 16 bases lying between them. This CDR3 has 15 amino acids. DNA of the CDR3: TGTGCCAGCTTCCCAGGGCTGACGAGCAATCAGCCCCAGCATTTT. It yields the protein CASFPGLTSNQPQHF.